Following are 32 T cell receptor beta chains from one sample sequenced in a study of shared clonotypes between healthy human individuals. Produced via immunoSEQ multiplex PCR; TCRdb's table is partial and in-frame only. The sample shows nearly 500,000 clones, around 78% of them seen only once. Sequencing was carried out using PBMCs. Every receptor here comes from a woman between 40 and 55 years old in good health. Some clones in this sample may be carry-over from other donors' samples.

The chain joins TRBV4-1 to TRBJ2-1, with 8 nucleotides matching TRBD2. The CDR3 length is 14 residues. Per germline, CDR1 MGHRA and CDR2 YSYEKL. V lost 2 bases to trimming and J lost 9 bases; unmatched junction nucleotides: 6. CDR3 protein: CASSQNGLAGEQFF. CDR3 coding DNA: TGCGCCAGCAGCCAAAATGGACTAGCAGGTGAGCAGTTCTTC.

The chain couples TRBV7-2 to TRBJ2-7; 8 bases match TRBD1. J lost 0 bases, V lost 1 base, and 2 bases had no gene match. The CDR3 is 15 residues long. Germline V CDR1 and CDR2: SGHTA, FQGNSA. CDR3 amino acids: CASSLGDRPSYEQYF. CDR3 bases: TGTGCCAGCAGCTTAGGGGACAGGCCCTCCTACGAGCAGTACTTC. Looking up the rest from reference TRBV7-2 and TRBJ2-7 gives the full variable domain: GAGVSQSPSNKVTEKGKDVELRCDPISGHTALYWYRQSLGQGLEFLIYFQGNSAPDKSGLPSDRFSAERTGGSVSTLTIQRTQQEDSAVYLCASSLGDRPSYEQYFGPGTRLTVT.

Concerning this clone itself: A far larger clone differs by one base, so this is likely a read error. The rearrangement joins TRBV30 to TRBJ2-5; 7 bases agree with TRBD2. J was trimmed by 9 bases and V by 2 bases; bases with no gene match: 9. This CDR3 region has 13 residues. CDR1 is GTSNPN, CDR2 SVGIG, per germline (reference sequence). The CDR3 bases are TGTGCCTGGAGTCACGGCAGTCGGGAGGCCCAGTACTTC. Its translation: CAWSHGSREAQYF. Full variable domain (remainder filled in from reference TRBV30 and TRBJ2-5): SQTIHQWPATLVQPVGSPLSLECTVEGTSNPNLYWYRQAAGRGLQLLFYSVGIGQISSEVPQNLSASRPQDRQFILSSKKLLLSDSGFYLCAWSHGSREAQYFGPGTRLLVL.

The chain is built from TRBV2 and TRBJ1-4; a possible D gene is TRBD1 (5 bases). The CDR3 is made up of 14 amino acids. Germline V lookup: CDR1 SNHLY, CDR2 FYNNEI. V lost 7 bases to trimming and J lost 4 bases, with 13 bases between them. Here the CDR3 DNA reads TGTGCCAGCACCAGATGGCAGGGTAATGAAAAACTGTTTTTT. It translates to CASTRWQGNEKLFF.

The rearrangement uses TRBV5-4 and TRBJ2-3; D possibly corresponds to TRBD2 (6 bases). This CDR3 is built from 15 residues. V was cut by 1 base and J by 2 bases, with 11 bases left in between. Germline CDR1 and CDR2: SGHNT and YYREEE (reference sequence). DNA of the CDR3: TGTGCCAGCAGCTTGTCGGGGGAGGCCACAGATACGCAGTATTTT. It encodes CASSLSGEATDTQYF.

CDR3 nucleotide sequence: TGTGCCAGCAGCTTGGCGGACAGCCTAACCTATGGCTACACCTTC. It specifies CASSLADSLTYGYTF. The chain is built from TRBV5-4 and TRBJ1-2; a weak D match, TRBD1 (6 bases). The CDR3 has 15 residues. V lost 0 bases and J 4 bases, leaving 13 bases between the germline ends. Germline V gene sequence: CDR1 SGHNT, CDR2 YYREEE (reference sequence).

This clone was picked up a small number of times. The genes are TRBV5-4 and TRBJ2-7; 7 bases are a match to TRBD1. Germline CDR1 and CDR2: SGHNT and YYREEE (reference sequence). The V segment lost 4 bases and the J segment 2 bases; nucleotides outside the gene matches: 6. The CDR3 has 14 amino acids. The CDR3 reads CASSEGTAAYEQYF. CDR3 sequence (DNA): TGTGCCAGCAGCGAGGGGACAGCGGCCTACGAGCAGTACTTC.

This chain uses TRBV6-5 with TRBJ2-7; perhaps TRBD2 as D (5 bases). From germline, CDR1 is MNHEY and CDR2 SVGAGI. The CDR3 has 15 amino acids. The V end lost 2 bases, the J end lost 5 bases, and 16 bases lay between the germline ends. This CDR3 is CASSYSFSRGNEQYF. CDR3 DNA sequence: TGTGCCAGCAGTTACAGCTTCTCACGAGGGAACGAGCAGTACTTC.

In its sample, this clone was seen a few times. The CDR3 loop is CASSLGLAGVYEQYF. DNA for the CDR3: TGTGCCAGCAGTCTTGGACTAGCGGGGGTCTACGAGCAGTACTTC. The chain carries TRBV27 and TRBJ2-7; 13 bases are a match to TRBD2. The CDR3 runs to 15 residues. Trimming at V came to 5 bases and at J to 3 bases, leaving 4 bases not matched to a gene. The germline V gene encodes CDR1 MNHEY and CDR2 SMNVEV (reference sequence).

The rearrangement joins TRBV10-3 to TRBJ2-1, with TRBD1 matching 9 bases. After removal of 3 bases from V and 8 bases from J, the junction contained 8 bases not matched to a gene. Germline V gene sequence: CDR1 ENHRY, CDR2 SYGVKD. CDR3 length: 15 residues. The CDR3, as DNA: TGTGCCATCAGTGACCCGGGACAGGGCCACGATGAGCAGTTCTTC. Translating gives CAISDPGQGHDEQFF.

Only one count was recorded for this clone. The chain couples TRBV9 to TRBJ2-7; D is ambiguous. The CDR3 covers 14 residues. Germline loops: CDR1 SGDLS, CDR2 YYNGEE. V was pared by 0 bases and J by 6 bases, with 13 bases between. This CDR3 is CASSVDLRLGEQYF. The CDR3 DNA follows: TGTGCCAGCAGCGTAGATCTCAGGCTCGGCGAGCAGTACTTC. Based on the CDR3 plus reference TRBV9 and TRBJ2-7, the full variable domain is DSGVTQTPKHLITATGQRVTLRCSPRSGDLSVYWYQQSLDQGLQFLIQYYNGEERAKGNILERFSAQQFPDLHSELNLSSLELGDSALYFCASSVDLRLGEQYFGPGTRLTVT.

The chain has TRBV6-1 and TRBJ2-1; 9 bases are shared with TRBD2. The germline CDR1 and CDR2 sequences are MNHNS and SASEGT. The CDR3 extends over 16 amino acids. The trim removed 2 bases at V and 7 bases at J, leaving 9 bases unmatched. The CDR3 DNA is TGTGCCAGCAGTGAATTAAGTAGCGGGGGTTTAAATGAGCAGTTCTTC. As protein: CASSELSSGGLNEQFF.

V is TRBV5-1 and J is TRBJ2-2; the D call may be TRBD1 or TRBD2 (5 bases each). V dropped 6 bases and J dropped 6 bases, with 18 bases sitting between them. There are 15 residues in the CDR3. CDR1 and CDR2 from the germline V gene are SGHRS and YFSETQ. In DNA form, the CDR3 reads TGCGCCAGCACCATCACAGAGGGGTCCGCCGGGGAGCTGTTTTTT. This gives the protein CASTITEGSAGELFF.

The chain carries TRBV6-5 and TRBJ1-1, with D possibly TRBD1 on 5 matching bases. The CDR3 is 12 amino acids. Germline V gene data show CDR1 as MNHEY and CDR2 as SVGAGI. V dropped 10 bases and J dropped 8 bases, with 17 bases sitting between them. In DNA, the CDR3 is TGTGCCACCCTCAGGGAGGGAAGGGAAGCTTTCTTT. Residues: CATLREGREAFF.

This clone was counted many times. Other DNA sequences in this specimen translate into the identical CDR3. The gene calls are TRBV25-1 and TRBJ2-7, with 11 positions matching TRBD1. The CDR3 totals 15 residues. CDR1 and CDR2 from the germline V gene are MGHDK and SYGVNS. J gave up 3 bases and V 3 bases, and 4 bases lay outside the gene matches. The DNA of the CDR3 is TGTGCCAGCAGTGAGTTCGGGACAGGGGGCTACGAGCAGTACTTC. This codes for CASSEFGTGGYEQYF.

The rearrangement links TRBV19 to TRBJ1-5, with TRBD1 identical over 9 bases. The CDR3 contains 13 residues. Germline trimming cut 11 bases from V and 5 bases from J; bases unmatched to any gene: 7. Per germline, CDR1 LNHDA and CDR2 SQIVND (reference sequence). The CDR3 loop reads CAGGTGWDQPQHF. The DNA for the CDR3 is TGTGCCGGGGGGACAGGGTGGGATCAGCCCCAGCATTTT.

V usage is TRBV6-1 and J usage is TRBJ1-4; a weak D match, TRBD1 (6 bases). CDR1 is MNHNS, CDR2 SASEGT, per germline. This CDR3 comprises 15 residues. Between the trimmed V and J ends, which lost 2 bases and 7 bases, there was a span of 14 bases. This chain's CDR3 is CASSEIQGIGEKLFF. The CDR3 nucleotides are TGTGCCAGCAGTGAAATTCAGGGGATTGGTGAAAAACTGTTTTTT.

This clone was counted once. V is TRBV6-5 and J is TRBJ1-1; D gene uncertain. V was trimmed by 6 bases and J by 2 bases, leaving 4 bases between them. CDR1 MNHEY and CDR2 SVGAGI come from the germline V gene. This CDR3 contains 11 residues. The CDR3 coding sequence is TGTGCCAGCAGGACTAACACTGAAGCTTTCTTT. Protein product: CASRTNTEAFF.

V and J are TRBV2 and TRBJ1-1, with D possibly TRBD1 on 5 matching bases. Germline CDR1 reads SNHLY; CDR2 reads FYNNEI. The CDR3 has 13 amino acids. V lost 4 bases, J lost 0 bases, and 6 bases lay in between. In DNA form, the CDR3 reads TGTGCCAGCAGTGCGACAGTGAACACTGAAGCTTTCTTT. Its protein product is CASSATVNTEAFF.

J is TRBJ2-2 and V is TRBV30; D is unclear. Germline CDR1 is GTSNPN and CDR2 is SVGIG (reference sequence). The CDR3 contains 13 residues. V was clipped by 4 bases and J by 5 bases, with 11 bases between them. CDR3 coding DNA: TGTGCCTGGACCCCTCTGTGGACCGGGGAGCTGTTTTTT. Protein: CAWTPLWTGELFF.

There are a few counts of this clone. The V gene is TRBV28, the J gene TRBJ1-2, with D unclear. The CDR3 consists of 15 residues. The V gene's germline CDR1 is MDHEN and CDR2 SYDVKM. Trimming removed 6 bases from V and 2 bases from J, with 16 bases in between. Here the CDR3 reads CASSYMRGFNYGYTF. The CDR3 DNA is TGTGCCAGCAGCTACATGAGAGGGTTCAACTATGGCTACACCTTC.

This clone was counted a single time. This chain joins TRBV7-9 and TRBJ1-2; D gene uncertain. The length of the CDR3 is 14 residues. Trimming removed 0 bases from V and 0 bases from J, with 5 bases in between. Germline CDR1 SEHNR, CDR2 FQNEAQ (reference sequence). This CDR3 reads CASSLAGSNYGYTF. The CDR3 DNA reads TGTGCCAGCAGCTTAGCAGGGTCTAACTATGGCTACACCTTC.

About this clone itself: One end of the junction fails to match germline, which may point to a read error. The chain employs TRBV6-1 and TRBJ2-7; perhaps TRBD1 as D (6 bases). Germline CDR1 reads MNHNS; CDR2 reads SASEGT. The CDR3 runs 12 residues. CDR3 in amino acids: CASNRVGYELYF. The DNA for the CDR3 is TGTGCCAGCAACAGGGTAGGCTACGAGCTGTACTTC.

The chain has TRBV5-6 and TRBJ1-2; D gene unclear. This CDR3 region has 14 residues. V was cut by 0 bases and J by 3 bases, with 9 bases left in between. Germline lookup yields CDR1 SGHDT and CDR2 YYEEEE. Here the CDR3 reads CASSLGSGYYGYTF. CDR3 DNA: TGTGCCAGCAGCTTGGGTTCAGGTTACTATGGCTACACCTTC.

About this clone itself: The sample holds other DNA sequences that translate to the same CDR3. The gene calls are TRBV5-4 and TRBJ1-1; 9 bases are shared with TRBD1. CDR1 and CDR2 from the germline V gene are SGHNT and YYREEE (reference sequence). The CDR3 has 15 residues. Unmatched junction bases numbered 3, after V lost 3 bases and J lost 0 bases. This chain's CDR3 is CASSSGTGLNTEAFF. The DNA for the CDR3 is TGTGCCAGCAGCTCGGGGACAGGGTTGAACACTGAAGCTTTCTTT.

Note on this clone: This sample includes further DNA sequences coding for the same CDR3. The chain is built from TRBV27 and TRBJ1-5; TRBD1 aligns across 9 bases. This CDR3 is 14 amino acids long. Losses at the gene ends were 5 bases for V and 6 bases for J; bases not matched to a gene: 5. CDR1 and CDR2 from the germline V gene are MNHEY and SMNVEV (reference sequence). The CDR3 sequence: CASSLRQGVQPQHF. The CDR3 DNA reads TGTGCCAGCAGTCTCAGACAGGGGGTTCAGCCCCAGCATTTT.

J is TRBJ2-7 and V is TRBV11-2; D uncertain. Trimming cost V 1 base and J 0 bases, with 13 bases left between them. The germline CDR1 and CDR2 sequences are SGHAT and FQNNGV. CDR3 size: 16 residues. CDR3 protein: CASSLGWRPFSYEQYF. The DNA of the CDR3 is TGTGCCAGCAGCTTAGGATGGCGGCCCTTCTCCTACGAGCAGTACTTC.

The chain combines TRBV30 with TRBJ1-3; possibly TRBD1 for D (6 bases). The CDR3 extends over 14 amino acids. Trimming took off 2 bases at V and 9 bases at J, with 17 bases between the two ends. Germline-derived CDR1 and CDR2 are GTSNPN and SVGIG (reference sequence). The CDR3: CAWSNRLGGGTIYF. CDR3 nucleotides: TGTGCCTGGAGTAACCGGCTCGGAGGGGGCACCATATATTTT.

J is TRBJ2-1 and V is TRBV13; 9 bases fit TRBD2. V trimming: 3 bases; J trimming: 7 bases; junction bases outside the gene matches: 16. Germline CDR1 is PRHDT and CDR2 is FYEKMQ (reference sequence). This CDR3 has 18 amino acids. The CDR3 spells CASSLLIGGRATGNEQFF. In DNA, the CDR3 is TGTGCCAGCAGCTTGTTAATCGGCGGGAGGGCCACGGGGAATGAGCAGTTCTTC. Together with reference TRBV13 and TRBJ2-1, the CDR3 gives the full variable domain: AAGVIQSPRHLIKEKRETATLKCYPIPRHDTVYWYQQGPGQDPQFLISFYEKMQSDKGSIPDRFSAQQFSDYHSELNMSSLELGDSALYFCASSLLIGGRATGNEQFFGPGTRLTVL.

This chain joins TRBV11-2 and TRBJ2-2; a weak D match, TRBD2 (5 bases). Trimming took 2 bases from V and 6 from J, leaving 13 bases between them. The CDR3 is 15 residues long. CDR1 and CDR2 from the germline V gene are SGHAT and FQNNGV. The CDR3 spells CASSLRGLSPGELFF. The CDR3 bases are TGTGCCAGCAGCTTACGGGGTTTAAGTCCCGGGGAGCTGTTTTTT. The full variable domain, completed using reference TRBV11-2 and TRBJ2-2, is EAGVAQSPRYKIIEKRQSVAFWCNPISGHATLYWYQQILGQGPKLLIQFQNNGVVDDSQLPKDRFSAERLKGVDSTLKIQPAKLEDSAVYLCASSLRGLSPGELFFGEGSRLTVL.

The chain has TRBV4-3 and TRBJ2-3; D not certain. The CDR3 totals 16 residues. Trimming left V 1 base short and J 6 bases short, with 17 bases between. CDR1 LGHNA and CDR2 YSLEER come from the germline V gene. CDR3 residues: CASSQVSGPSQDTQYF. CDR3 coding DNA: TGCGCCAGCAGCCAAGTCTCCGGACCCAGTCAGGATACGCAGTATTTT.

The chain uses TRBV21-1 and TRBJ2-7; TRBD2, the table's D call, lacks a check against the DNA. TRBV21-1 counts as a pseudogene. This CDR3 has 17 amino acids. The CDR3 coding sequence is TGTGCCAGCAGCAGGGGACGACTAGCGGGAGACTCTTACGAGCAGTACTTC. Its translation is CASSRGRLAGDSYEQYF.